The TCR beta chain described here comes from a study of T cells in Graves' hyperthyroidism and ophthalmopathy. Across the study: Peripheral blood was taken when the disease was first diagnosed, before any treatment began.

RNA transcripts provided the source from which TCR beta CDR3 regions were amplified. HTBI primers were the set used in a first-round RT-PCR of the TCR CDR3. A single record per CDR3 protein comes from TCRdb applying MiXCR to the multiplex PCR reads. The sample lists about 400,000 distinct CDR3 sequences, 15% seen once, with 30% to 35% in the top ten. Trimming removed 0 bases from V and 12 bases from J, with 15 bases in between. This CDR3 has 13 residues. Looked up from germline, CDR1 is LGHDT and CDR2 is YNNKEL (reference sequence). An absence of ophthalmopathy progression within 18 months meant stable Graves' hyperthyroidism. Exclusion followed for patients with uncontrolled infection, other autoimmune disease, pregnancy or lactation. PBMCs were obtained from roughly 10 ml fresh peripheral blood. This clonotype occurred many times.

Sequencing was done on a sample of blood. This TCR was sampled from a woman younger than 45 with Graves' hyperthyroidism. The genes are TRBV3-1 and TRBJ2-7; D uncertain. The CDR3 reads CASSQERSASPYF. Here the CDR3 DNA reads TGTGCCAGCAGCCAAGAACGGTCGGCCAGTCCGTACTTC.